These 21 T cell receptor beta chains originate from one sample sequenced in a study of T cells in Graves' hyperthyroidism and ophthalmopathy. From RNA transcripts, TCR beta CDR3 regions were amplified. HTBI primers were the set used in a first-round RT-PCR of the TCR CDR3. TCRdb independently ran MiXCR on the multiplex PCR reads; one entry per CDR3 protein. The table has over 500,000 distinct CDR3 sequences, roughly 17% seen once. The sequenced sample was blood. These receptors originate from a woman under 30 with Graves' ophthalmopathy.

This clonotype was recorded a few times. The chain employs TRBV7-2 and TRBJ2-2; 8 bases agree with TRBD2. Trimming removed 3 bases from V and 4 bases from J; junction bases left unmatched: 4. CDR1 and CDR2 from the germline V gene are SGHTA and FQGNSA. The CDR3 totals 15 residues. CDR3 amino acids: CASSLKAGATGELFF. For the CDR3, the DNA is TGTGCCAGCAGCTTGAAAGCGGGAGCCACCGGGGAGCTGTTTTTT.

CDR3 nucleotides: TGCGCCAGCAGCCAAGCTAAGCGGGGGGACAATGAGCAGTTCTTC. As protein: CASSQAKRGDNEQFF. This chain uses TRBV4-1 with TRBJ2-1; 9 bases fit TRBD2. V trimming: 1 base; J trimming: 5 bases; junction bases outside the gene matches: 3. Germline V gene data show CDR1 as MGHRA and CDR2 as YSYEKL. CDR3 length: 15 residues.

This clonotype has a handful of counts. The chain recombines TRBV2 with TRBJ2-1; 11 nucleotides agree with TRBD2. Per germline, CDR1 SNHLY and CDR2 FYNNEI. The junction had 6 bases not matched to a gene; V was cut back by 7 bases and J by 4 bases. There are 15 residues in the CDR3. The CDR3 protein is CASTEGLAEYNEQFF. CDR3 in DNA: TGTGCCAGCACCGAGGGACTAGCGGAATACAATGAGCAGTTCTTC.

This clonotype was counted many times. The rearrangement uses TRBV28 and TRBJ2-7, with 7 positions matching TRBD1. The junction had 19 bases not matched to a gene; V was cut back by 8 bases and J by 3 bases. Germline V gene data show CDR1 as MDHEN and CDR2 as SYDVKM. CDR3 length: 17 residues. CDR3 sequence (DNA): TGTGCCAGCGATACACCGGGACAGACTTCGCGAGACTACGAGCAGTACTTC. The encoded protein is CASDTPGQTSRDYEQYF.

This clonotype was seen a few times. In DNA form, the CDR3 reads TGTGCCAGCAGCTTAGACTTCACTTCAGGACGGCAAAACACCATATATTTT. This encodes CASSLDFTSGRQNTIYF. The chain is built from TRBV13 and TRBJ1-3; D is undetermined. Between the trimmed V and J ends, which lost 1 base and 6 bases, there was a span of 19 bases. The germline V gene has CDR1 PRHDT and CDR2 FYEKMQ (reference sequence). The CDR3 is 17 residues long. Variable domain in full (rest from reference TRBV13 and TRBJ1-3): AAGVIQSPRHLIKEKRETATLKCYPIPRHDTVYWYQQGPGQDPQFLISFYEKMQSDKGSIPDRFSAQQFSDYHSELNMSSLELGDSALYFCASSLDFTSGRQNTIYFGEGSWLTVV.

This clonotype was seen ten or more times. The gene calls are TRBV18 and TRBJ2-7; 8 nucleotides agree with TRBD1. CDR3 length equals 13 residues. J lost 3 bases, V lost 8 bases, and 6 bases had no gene match. Looked up from germline, CDR1 is KGHSH and CDR2 is LQKENI. The CDR3 reads CASSPGTGYEQYF. CDR3 nucleotide sequence: TGTGCCAGCAGTCCCGGGACAGGCTACGAGCAGTACTTC. Supplemented by reference TRBV18 and TRBJ2-7, the full variable domain reads NAGVMQNPRHLVRRRGQEARLRCSPMKGHSHVYWYRQLPEEGLKFMVYLQKENIIDESGMPKERFSAEFPKEGPSILRIQQVVRGDSAAYFCASSPGTGYEQYFGPGTRLTVT.

Many counts were recorded for this clonotype. The chain uses TRBV7-3 and TRBJ2-3; the match to TRBD2 covers 11 bases. The ends lost 5 bases at V and 5 bases at J; junction bases unmatched: 15. Germline V CDR1 and CDR2: SGHTA, FQGTGA. This CDR3 contains 18 residues. CDR3 nucleotide sequence: TGTGCCAGCAGCCCCAGGGGCCTAGCGGGGGGCTTTGGAGATACGCAGTATTTT. Translated: CASSPRGLAGGFGDTQYF.

This clonotype was counted at least ten times. The chain is built from TRBV6-2 or TRBV6-3 and TRBJ1-1, with D possibly matching TRBD1 (6 bases). V shed 1 base and J shed 2 bases, with 14 bases lying between them. The CDR3 length is 16 residues. Germline V gives CDR1 MNHEY, CDR2 SVGEGT. The CDR3 is CASSYFSGAINTEAFF. The CDR3 DNA follows: TGTGCCAGCAGTTACTTCTCAGGGGCGATCAACACTGAAGCTTTCTTT.

This chain links TRBV2 with TRBJ1-1; 10 bases are shared with TRBD1. The germline V gene encodes CDR1 SNHLY and CDR2 FYNNEI. V lost 2 bases, J lost 7 bases, and 4 bases stayed unmatched. The CDR3 is 14 residues long. The DNA for the CDR3 is TGTGCCAGCAGTGAAATAGGGACAGGGGATGAAGCTTTCTTT. Amino acids: CASSEIGTGDEAFF.

In this sample, this clonotype turned up a few times. The V and J genes are TRBV4-1 and TRBJ1-4, with no clear D. Germline values: CDR1 MGHRA, CDR2 YSYEKL. CDR3 length equals 16 residues. Trimming pared 1 base from V and 4 bases from J, leaving 13 bases between. CDR3 in DNA: TGCGCCAGCAGCCAAGTCCTAGGCCAGAATAATGAAAAACTGTTTTTT. Translated, it gives CASSQVLGQNNEKLFF.

This clonotype was detected once. The chain combines TRBV20-1 with TRBJ2-7; TRBD2 matches at 8 bases. Unmatched junction bases numbered 9, after V lost 6 bases and J lost 5 bases. The CDR3 extends over 13 amino acids. The germline gives CDR1 DFQATT, CDR2 SNEGSKA (reference sequence). In DNA, the CDR3 is TGCAGTGCGTCCGGGACTAGTATCGACGAGCAGTACTTC. Translating it yields CSASGTSIDEQYF.

This clonotype appeared a few times. The J gene is TRBJ2-3, the V gene TRBV19, with 14 bases fitting TRBD2. The CDR3 is made up of 17 amino acids. The junction had 7 bases not matched to a gene; V was cut back by 3 bases and J by 5 bases. CDR1 LNHDA and CDR2 SQIVND come from the germline V gene (reference sequence). The CDR3 protein is CASSIPGLAGAGDTQYF. CDR3 coding DNA: TGTGCCAGTAGTATCCCGGGACTAGCGGGAGCGGGAGATACGCAGTATTTT.

This sequence joins TRBV29-1 and TRBJ1-1; D gene uncertain. V shed 4 bases and J shed 3 bases, with 9 bases lying between them. Germline lookup yields CDR1 SQVTM and CDR2 ANQGSEA. The CDR3 spans 12 residues. The CDR3 is CSVAGAYTEAFF. The CDR3 DNA is TGCAGCGTTGCAGGCGCGTACACTGAAGCTTTCTTT.

The rearrangement links TRBV28 to TRBJ1-2, with 7 bases lining up with TRBD1. The V and J ends lost 3 bases and 8 bases, in that order; junction bases with no gene match: 12. CDR1 and CDR2 (germline): MDHEN, SYDVKM. The CDR3 consists of 15 residues. The CDR3 nucleotides are TGTGCCAGCAGTTTGGAGGGGGCGGGTTCTGGCGGCTACACCTTC. Its protein is CASSLEGAGSGGYTF.

V usage is TRBV3-1 and J usage is TRBJ2-5; D may match TRBD1 or TRBD2 (6 bases each). Trimming took 4 bases from V and 2 from J, leaving 14 bases between them. CDR1 is LGHDT, CDR2 YNNKEL, per germline (reference sequence). The CDR3 is 15 amino acids. The DNA of the CDR3 is TGTGCCAGCAGCCTCCTCCCGGGGGCGCAAGAGACCCAGTACTTC. It encodes CASSLLPGAQETQYF.

Comment on this clonotype: The junction shows a germline mismatch at one end, possibly a read error. This chain links TRBV11-2 with TRBJ1-2, with no clear D. The CDR3 runs 16 residues. Germline loops: CDR1 SGHAT, CDR2 FQNNGV. The CDR3 DNA sequence: TGCGCCAGCAGCCAACTACAATCATCCGCTAACTATGGCTACACCTTC. It encodes CASSQLQSSANYGYTF.

Many counts were recorded for this clonotype. The genes are TRBV6-1 and TRBJ2-3, with 7 bases aligning to TRBD1. V dropped 6 bases and J dropped 3; count of bases not matched to a gene: 12. This CDR3 is 16 amino acids long. Per germline, CDR1 MNHNS and CDR2 SASEGT. The CDR3: CASSDPKKGATDTQYF. The CDR3, as DNA: TGTGCCAGCAGCGACCCTAAGAAGGGGGCAACAGATACGCAGTATTTT.

The J gene is TRBJ1-5, the V gene TRBV28, with 8 nucleotides matching TRBD1. CDR3 size: 15 residues. Germline trimming cut 7 bases from V and 4 bases from J; bases unmatched to any gene: 9. CDR1 and CDR2 from the germline V gene are MDHEN and SYDVKM. Written as DNA, the CDR3 is TGTGCCAGCACCCCCAGGGGGCTGGGGAATCAGCCCCAGCATTTT. This codes for CASTPRGLGNQPQHF. Supplemented by reference TRBV28 and TRBJ1-5, the full variable domain reads DVKVTQSSRYLVKRTGEKVFLECVQDMDHENMFWYRQDPGLGLRLIYFSYDVKMKEKGDIPEGYSVSREKKERFSLILESASTNQTSMYLCASTPRGLGNQPQHFGDGTRLSIL.

V is TRBV20-1 and J is TRBJ2-5; D gene ambiguous. CDR1 is DFQATT and CDR2 is SNEGSKA in the germline V gene (reference sequence). This CDR3 comprises 13 residues. Between the trimmed V and J ends, which lost 1 base and 5 bases, there was a span of 11 bases. CDR3 bases: TGCAGTGCTAGAGGAATCGGGTGGGAGACCCAGTACTTC. Protein: CSARGIGWETQYF.

The gene calls are TRBV9 and TRBJ1-5; no definite D call. The CDR3 runs to 15 residues. The germline gives CDR1 SGDLS, CDR2 YYNGEE. Trimming removed 0 bases from V and 5 bases from J, with 12 bases in between. The CDR3 loop reads CASSVGGRADQPQHF. As DNA, the CDR3 is TGTGCCAGCAGCGTAGGAGGTAGGGCCGATCAGCCCCAGCATTTT.

The gene calls are TRBV6-1 and TRBJ2-6, with a possible D match to TRBD1 (5 bases). This CDR3 is 15 amino acids long. The V gene's germline CDR1 is MNHNS and CDR2 SASEGT. V lost 4 bases, J lost 2 bases, and 9 bases lay in between. CDR3 nucleotides: TGTGCCAGCAGTGGACAGCAAGCTGGGGCCAACGTCCTGACTTTC. Residues: CASSGQQAGANVLTF.